This T cell receptor (beta chain) was captured by sequencing in a study of neurological immune-mediated disorders. Findings of the study overall: On phylogenetic grouping, the repertoires of 18 of 34 multiple sclerosis patients fell within one related-CDR3 cluster, constituting a possible signature.

The team produced cDNA through 5'RACE using 10-nucleotide random UMIs. TCRdb called the 5' RACE reads again in MiXCR, with one record for every CDR3 protein. The sample lists tens of thousands of distinct CDR3 sequences, about 3.7% seen once, with 5.5% to 6% in the top ten. The length of the CDR3 is 14 residues. Germline lookup yields CDR1 LNHNV and CDR2 YYDKDF (reference sequence). After removal of 1 base from V and 10 bases from J, the junction contained 0 bases not matched to a gene. A total of 2 million PBMCs stored at -80 degrees C provided the unsorted libraries. This clonotype showed up many times. Its target is not known.

This receptor was taken from a middle-aged man with multiple sclerosis. This chain uses TRBV15 with TRBJ1-6; 11 positions match TRBD1. Sample: PBMCs. Here the CDR3 DNA reads TGTGCCACCAGCAGAGGGGACAGGGGGTCACCCCTCCACTTT. Its translation is CATSRGDRGSPLHF.